A selection of T cell receptor beta chains follows, all from one sample in a study of cytomegalovirus exposure and HLA in healthy donors. Here immunoSEQ multiplex PCR was the method, and the copy in TCRdb shows in-frame clones only, minus some. In the table there are about 180,000 clones, roughly 85% of which are singletons. The sample comprised PBMCs. These receptors were obtained from a boy younger than 10 in good health and CMV-seronegative. CDR3s include the opening cysteine and the closing phenylalanine or tryptophan. Not every row has a clone size; where given, it reads once, few, many or a size class.

clone_size: NA; v_call: TRBV14; cdr3_aa: CASSQRTGGNTEAFF
clone_size: NA; v_call: TRBV5-1; cdr3_aa: CASSSGTGTQYF
clone_size: NA; v_call: TRBV6-5; cdr3_aa: CASHRQPSNQPQHF
clone_size: NA; v_call: TRBV6-1; cdr3_aa: CASSQGTSGSNPAAETQYF
clone_size: NA; v_call: TRBV18; cdr3_aa: CASSPPGRVDSGNTIYF
clone_size: NA; v_call: TRBV29-1; cdr3_aa: CSVEDPFSYEQYF
clone_size: NA; v_call: TRBV5-5; cdr3_aa: CASSLDRGEYEQYF
clone_size: NA; v_call: TRBV7-9; cdr3_aa: CASSLGQGASGQPQHF
clone_size: NA; v_call: TRBV5-1; cdr3_aa: CASSLEGTGGNTIYF
clone_size: NA; v_call: TRBV9; cdr3_aa: CASSVRYTDTQYF
clone_size: NA; v_call: TRBV11-3; cdr3_aa: CASSPSSGYNEQFF
clone_size: NA; v_call: TRBV29-1; cdr3_aa: CSGASATNEKLFF
clone_size: NA; v_call: TRBV28; cdr3_aa: CASSLYPGSTDTQYF
clone_size: NA; v_call: TRBV2; cdr3_aa: CASSDLLAAVVEQYF
clone_size: once; v_call: TRBV5-1; cdr3_aa: CASRPTGGLNQPQHF
clone_size: NA; v_call: TRBV7-2; cdr3_aa: CASSFRQASF
clone_size: NA; v_call: TRBV30; cdr3_aa: CAWRPGQGGAGELFF
clone_size: NA; v_call: TRBV2; cdr3_aa: CASSSLIYEQYF
clone_size: few; v_call: TRBV18; cdr3_aa: CASSGRSGTEAFF
clone_size: NA; v_call: TRBV15; cdr3_aa: CATSRSPKAGVAGELFF